This TCR beta chain was sequenced during a study of cytomegalovirus exposure and HLA in healthy donors (dated by TCRdb to between 2016 and 2019). About the study as a whole: An earlier analysis of 587 of the donors reported about 260 Gb of sequence data and 117 million unique TCR beta sequences obtained from around 190 million T cells. Roughly 310 gigabases of sequencing data and tens of millions of unique TCR sequences were included in an early release covering about 600 HLA-typed donors. Among the approximately 400 genotyped donors, approximately 77% belonged to the genetic ancestry cluster associated with self-reported Caucasian donors. The study aimed to test whether signatures of past pathogen exposure could be identified by cataloging public T cell receptors. The study used immunosequencing to profile the T cell repertoires of more than 650 subjects and linked those repertoires to cytomegalovirus serostatus. In addition to the first cohort of 666 subjects, a separate validation cohort of 120 different subjects was used. To predict cytomegalovirus infection status, the study brought together high-throughput TCR immunosequencing, statistical association of individual TCRs with disease status, and machine learning. A later analysis re-examined previously published TCR beta repertoires from 610 or so donors and added high-resolution HLA genotyping to investigate patterns of TCR occurrence. Rather than drawing on any new phenotypic data, the later analysis identified candidate immune exposures from TCR beta sequences and the way those sequences occurred across donors. An earlier analysis of about 620 of the donors applied high-throughput TCR beta sequencing to assess whether each TCR beta V gene segment acted as functional or pseudogenic. Donor age, sex, ethnicity and CMV serostatus were compiled together with the repertoire data. Genome-wide SNP genotypes for about 60% of the 666 donors were used in a later genetic analysis, which treated that subset as a discovery cohort. All discovery cohort repertoires had been generated on a single sequencing platform. HLA typing covered class I and class II loci at four-digit resolution. Typing coverage varied by locus: about 629-630 donors for A, B, C, DRB1 and DQB1; under 550 for DQA1; nearly 610 for DPA1; more than 450 for DPB1. Roughly five DR-DQ haplotypes were handled as single units for association and clustering because linkage in the cohort was strong. Across about 370 genotyped donors of the cohort, an average of about 200,000 unique TCR beta nucleotide sequences per donor were sequenced, and 15% to 20% of those sequences were non-productive.

The full study reports these points: Because HLA typing was unavailable for some donors at each locus, only the typed subset was used in association tests. Linkage disequilibrium might explain the correlated functional status among segregating V segments, but an unknown experimental factor could not be excluded. In an earlier analysis of about 600 of the donors, most TCR beta V segments appeared in productive rearrangements about 87% or about 30% of the time, broadly matching IMGT annotations. A further reported finding was that TCR beta sequences accurately predicted the HLA-A and HLA-B alleles for most subjects in the first cohort. Strong co-occurrence of HLA alleles, especially DR and DQ, made assigning TCR associations to individual alleles difficult. In a later analysis, most CMV-associated TCR beta chains were found to appear HLA-restricted, with HLA associations seemingly driven largely by CMV exposure. In a later analysis, several top co-occurrence clusters were reported to appear linked to parvovirus B19, influenza, CMV and Epstein-Barr virus. A later genetic analysis reported fewer N-insertions in productive TCRs among donors in an Asian-associated ancestry cluster than the approximately 700-donor mean. Specific HLA alleles were associated with 15,000 to 20,000 TCR beta sequences at a false discovery rate of 0.05 in a later analysis. CMV serostatus was the only immune exposure information available for the cohort. In a later analysis, TCR association rates were found to vary across HLA loci, with the most associated TCRs seen for DRB1 alleles and the fewest for HLA-C alleles. The 87-base-pair reads could not distinguish some IMGT-functional V segments, including TRBV6-2 and TRBV6-3, so those segments were excluded. A later analysis found that HLA-associated TCR beta chains were more clonally expanded and had lower generation probabilities than equally common non-associated chains. The sequencing pipeline was judged likely to have produced a cluster of highly shared sequence variants as a technical artifact. The cohort was sequenced for TCR beta chains only, and without alpha or paired-chain data the features that could be detected were limited. The classifier was reported to diagnose cytomegalovirus status with high specificity and sensitivity in both the original and validation cohorts. The authors suggested that the approach could potentially be extended to other disease states and immunological phenotypes. Three of the identified cytomegalovirus-associated TCR beta chains were confirmed in vitro to be specific for cytomegalovirus antigens. Roughly uniform sequencing depth across donors was assumed in presence/absence analyses, although this assumption may not hold. While some public TCRs were present in many individuals, most TCR sequences turned up only very rarely across donors. V-gene and J-gene trimming of TCR beta chains was associated with a missense DCLRE1C variant in a later genetic analysis, and the association was replicated in an independent cohort. A total of fewer than 200 TCR beta chains were listed by the study as associated with cytomegalovirus. Some 15 rarely observed V segments, including chromosome 9 orphons, were excluded from the earlier analysis of several hundred of the donors because counts were too low.

At least ten counts were recorded for this clone. It has no known antigen specificity. Base qualities are missing; no much larger clone stands one base away. The cohort was made up of approximately 670 healthy bone marrow donors. At the time of sampling, all cohort members were nominally healthy, though unrecorded immune exposures were likely present. The donor tested CMV seronegative, placing the donor among the roughly 340 seronegative members of the cohort. Each donor provided a peripheral blood sample, and peripheral blood mononuclear cells were used for TCR beta sequencing. Genomic DNA was extracted from the blood cell samples with the Qiagen DNeasy Blood Extraction Kit. To prepare the library, the immunoSEQ multiplex PCR assay was applied. The multiplex PCR relied on a mix of 60 forward primers for TCR Vbeta segments and 13 reverse primers for TCR Jbeta segments. The CDR3 region of rearranged TCR beta genes was amplified from genomic DNA with a multiplex PCR assay. On the Illumina HiSeq System, the amplified TCR beta libraries were sequenced as 87-base-pair reads. From the authors' description of their analysis: A later analysis counted around 72 million unique TCR beta chains across the 550 to 750 repertoires, and roughly 9.9 million of these chains were shared by at least two donors. Raw reads were error-corrected and collapsed into unique sequences by a nearest-neighbor algorithm in which closely related sequences were merged to remove PCR and sequencing errors. V, D and J gene segments were assigned by aligning CDR3 sequences to IMGT reference sequences. For a sequence to be retained, a match of at least six nucleotides to both a V gene segment and a J gene segment was required. Rearrangements were classified as productive when the CDR3 lacked stop codons and remained in frame with V and J, and all other rearrangements were classified as non-productive. Following IMGT convention, CDR3 was defined as the stretch from the second conserved V-encoded cysteine up to the conserved J-encoded phenylalanine. Sequences without an unambiguous match to a single V gene segment were excluded from the earlier analysis of about 640 of the donors. In an earlier analysis of 450 to 700 of the donors, V segments were called functional above 56.7% productive rearrangements and were called segregating when the between-donor standard deviation exceeded 5%. A statistical classification framework was developed to diagnose cytomegalovirus status using the catalog of TCR beta chain sequences. V and J gene assignment, in a later analysis, came from comparing TCR nucleotide sequences with IMGT/GENE-DB human TR gene sequences. A later analysis assigned CDR3 sequences and most-parsimonious VDJ recombination scenarios with the TCRdist pipeline. In a later analysis, each TCR beta chain was defined by its CDR3 amino acid sequence together with its V-gene family, and reads without a unique V-gene family were excluded. As a way to deal with suspected cross-contamination and a sequencing artifact, a later analysis dropped under 600 nucleotide sequences that were highly shared and had low generation probability. A later analysis calculated a clonal expansion index for each public chain from normalized within-repertoire ranks of inferred template counts. Generation probabilities in a later analysis came from a VDJ recombination model fitted to out-of-frame rearrangements, and those results were checked against IGoR. Hypergeometric tests were used in a later analysis to score TCR-TCR, TCR-HLA and TCR-CMV co-occurrence, with a repertoire-size bias correction applied to the TCR pairs. A later analysis estimated false discovery rates by permuting HLA or CMV assignments 20 times. In a later analysis, co-occurring TCRs were grouped with DBSCAN, and TCRdist sequence similarity was added when clustering was performed within HLA-allele-positive subsets. Repertoires with fewer than 30,000 or more than 120,000 public chains, plus five repertoires with anomalous nucleotide sharing, were excluded from co-occurrence clustering. This is the immuneACCESS table as TCRdb keeps it, with only in-frame sequences that have V and J called. A part of the clones is gone; compared with another copy, unresolved V genes explain less than half, and the rest is unexplained. V and J calls and clone size are as listed in that table; D and trimming were resolved from the DNA. This sample holds around 110,000 clones; 70% to 75% were observed only once. In total, the top ten clones hold about 2.8% of the sample.

Trimming at the junction amounts to 3 bases on V and 5 bases on J, and the germline ends lie 13 bases apart. The CDR3 starts with the cysteine, ends with the phenylalanine, and has 14 residues. Of the read, only the CDR3 DNA is kept; its 42 bases are in frame from base 1. The germline V gene sets CDR1 to SNHLY and CDR2 to FYNNEI. The V and J genes are TRBV2 and TRBJ1-1, and the D gene may be TRBD1, 5 bases matching. Input material: PBMCs. This TCR derives from a female donor in good health and CMV-seronegative. This receptor carries the CDR3 CASSEEGRGTEAFF. The DNA sequence is TGTGCCAGCAGTGAGGAGGGTCGGGGGACTGAAGCTTTCTTT. The entire variable domain, with the stretches around the CDR3 drawn from the reference TRBV2 and TRBJ1-1 proteins, is EPEVTQTPSHQVTQMGQEVILRCVPISNHLYFYWYRQILGQKVEFLVSFYNNEISEKSEIFDDQFSVERPDGSNFTLKIRSTKLEDSAMYFCASSEEGRGTEAFFGQGTRLTVV.